The 9 T cell receptor beta chains listed next were all sequenced from one sample in a study of shared clonotypes between healthy human individuals. Here immunoSEQ multiplex PCR was the method, and the copy in TCRdb shows in-frame clones only, minus some. The data hold about 2 million clones, with 85% to 95% observed a single time. Sequencing was carried out using naive CD4+ T cells sorted from blood. Indicated subset: CD45RA+ positively selected. The receptor source for this set is a man younger than 35 in good health.

V usage is TRBV2 and J usage is TRBJ1-3; no reliable D call. This CDR3 comprises 20 residues. Germline CDR1 and CDR2: SNHLY and FYNNEI. V was pared by 1 base and J by 0 bases, with 22 bases between. The DNA for the CDR3 is TGTGCCAGCAGTGAAGGTTCCGGACGGAGGTCCCTTATCTCTGGAAACACCATATATTTT. Its translation is CASSEGSGRRSLISGNTIYF.

The rearrangement joins TRBV6-1 to TRBJ2-1, with TRBD2 matching over 11 bases. J lost 5 bases, V lost 6 bases, and 3 bases had no gene match. Germline values: CDR1 MNHNS, CDR2 SASEGT. CDR3 length: 14 residues. The DNA for the CDR3 is TGTGCCAGCAGAGTAGCGGGGGGGGACAATGAGCAGTTCTTC. Translated, it gives CASRVAGGDNEQFF.

The chain is built from TRBV5-4 and TRBJ1-2; 8 bases map to TRBD1. Per germline, CDR1 SGHNT and CDR2 YYREEE (reference sequence). The ends lost 3 bases at V and 4 bases at J; junction bases unmatched: 5. The CDR3 sequence is 14 residues long. The CDR3 DNA reads TGTGCCAGCAGCTCCACAACAGGGGGCTATGGCTACACCTTC. Its protein product is CASSSTTGGYGYTF.

In this sample, this clone turned up once. The chain uses TRBV6-1 and TRBJ2-2; unclear D gene. This CDR3 has 13 residues. Trimming removed 4 bases at V and 2 bases at J, with 5 bases between. CDR1 and CDR2 from the germline V gene are MNHNS and SASEGT. CDR3 sequence reads: CASSVINTGELFF. The CDR3 DNA is TGTGCCAGCAGTGTGATAAACACCGGGGAGCTGTTTTTT.

This clone came up once. A much larger clone lies a single base off, so this may be a read error. This rearrangement joins TRBV14 to TRBJ1-2, with TRBD1 matching over 7 bases. Germline CDR1 SGHDN, CDR2 FVKESK. The CDR3 contains 15 residues. The DNA of the CDR3 is TGTGCCGGCAGGGAAAGTTCCGGGACAGCTTATGGCTACACCTTC. Amino acids: CAGRESSGTAYGYTF.

Details on this clone: The same CDR3 is also encoded by other DNA sequences in this sample. This chain joins TRBV2 and TRBJ1-5; D might be TRBD1 (6 bases). V dropped 8 bases and J dropped 3 bases, with 11 bases sitting between them. Germline V lookup: CDR1 SNHLY, CDR2 FYNNEI. The CDR3 length is 13 residues. CDR3 sequence reads: CASGGQPNQPQHF. The CDR3 coding sequence is TGTGCCAGCGGCGGACAGCCCAATCAGCCCCAGCATTTT. Filled out from reference TRBV2 and TRBJ1-5, the complete variable domain reads EPEVTQTPSHQVTQMGQEVILRCVPISNHLYFYWYRQILGQKVEFLVSFYNNEISEKSEIFDDQFSVERPDGSNFTLKIRSTKLEDSAMYFCASGGQPNQPQHFGDGTRLSIL.

V usage is TRBV11-2 and J usage is TRBJ2-7; 11 positions agree with TRBD2. V shed 4 bases, J shed 6 bases, and the junction held 5 bases outside the gene matches. Germline V gives CDR1 SGHAT, CDR2 FQNNGV. This CDR3 has 14 amino acids. The CDR3 nucleotides read TGTGCCAGCAGCTCGACTAGCGGGATGGGCGAGCAGTACTTC. Amino acids: CASSSTSGMGEQYF.

V and J are TRBV6-1 and TRBJ1-2, with D perhaps matching TRBD1 (5 bases). Trimming cost V 4 bases and J 8 bases, with 17 bases left between them. CDR3 length: 14 residues. Germline CDR1 is MNHNS and CDR2 is SASEGT. In DNA form, the CDR3 reads TGTGCCAGCAGTGGGTCCCGGGACCTTTCCGGCTACACCTTC. Translating gives CASSGSRDLSGYTF.

J is TRBJ1-6 and V is TRBV18, with 8 bases aligning to TRBD1. Germline V CDR1 and CDR2: KGHSH, LQKENI. The junction had 8 bases not matched to a gene; V was cut back by 5 bases and J by 5 bases. The CDR3 loop spans 16 amino acids. The CDR3 DNA sequence: TGTGCCAGCTCAACCTTCGGACAGGGTAATAATTCACCCCTCCACTTT. As protein: CASSTFGQGNNSPLHF.